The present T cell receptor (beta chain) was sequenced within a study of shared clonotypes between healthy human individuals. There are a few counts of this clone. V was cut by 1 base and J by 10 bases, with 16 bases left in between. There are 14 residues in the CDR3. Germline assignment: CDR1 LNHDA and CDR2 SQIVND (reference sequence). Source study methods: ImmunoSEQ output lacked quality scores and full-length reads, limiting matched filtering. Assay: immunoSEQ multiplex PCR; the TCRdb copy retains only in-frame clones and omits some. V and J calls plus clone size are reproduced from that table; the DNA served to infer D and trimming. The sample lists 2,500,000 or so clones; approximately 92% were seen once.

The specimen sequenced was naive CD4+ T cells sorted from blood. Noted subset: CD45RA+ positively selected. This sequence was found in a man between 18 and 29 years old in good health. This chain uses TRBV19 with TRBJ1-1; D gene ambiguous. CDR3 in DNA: TGTGCCAGTAGTATAGCCGACGGGGTTAGGAGAGCTTTCTTT. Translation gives CASSIADGVRRAFF.